The 26 T cell receptor beta chains reported below all come from one sample, sequenced in a study of CD8 T cells in Susac syndrome. Random hexamers served to reverse transcribe about 0.45 to 1 ug RNA. TCRdb called the immunoSEQ multiplex PCR reads again in MiXCR, with one record for every CDR3 protein. This table has about 120,000 distinct CDR3 sequences, around 90% appearing once. Input material: CD8+ T cells from PBMCs. These receptors came from a human donor in good health.

The rearrangement links TRBV29-1 to TRBJ2-2; tentative D call: TRBD1 (5 bases). This CDR3 is 13 amino acids long. The germline gives CDR1 SQVTM, CDR2 ANQGSEA. The V end lost 5 bases, the J end lost 0 bases, and 7 bases lay between the germline ends. The CDR3: CSVRGANTGELFF. The CDR3 nucleotides read TGCAGCGTTAGGGGCGCGAACACCGGGGAGCTGTTTTTT.

The rearrangement links TRBV4-2 to TRBJ2-1; 10 positions agree with TRBD2. Germline loops: CDR1 LGHNA, CDR2 YNFKEQ. The CDR3 covers 17 residues. V lost 4 bases and J lost 2; bases outside the gene matches: 8. CDR3 in DNA: TGTGCCAGCAGCCTCAGACTAGCGGGTTTGACCTACAATGAGCAGTTCTTC. It codes for CASSLRLAGLTYNEQFF.

The gene calls are TRBV4-2 and TRBJ1-1; maybe TRBD1 (5 bases). CDR1 and CDR2 from the germline V gene are LGHNA and YNFKEQ. There are 12 residues in the CDR3. With 1 base removed from V and 7 bases from J, the gap between germline ends came to 7 bases. The CDR3 region is CASSQVTGEAFF. The CDR3 bases are TGTGCCAGCAGCCAAGTTACAGGTGAAGCTTTCTTT.

The chain recombines TRBV18 with TRBJ1-1; D gene uncertain. Germline V gene data show CDR1 as KGHSH and CDR2 as LQKENI. V was cut by 3 bases and J by 5 bases, with 10 bases left in between. The CDR3 has 13 residues. CDR3 bases: TGTGCCAGCTCACCGGTGGAAAGGACTGAAGCTTTCTTT. This codes for CASSPVERTEAFF. Full variable domain (remainder filled in from reference TRBV18 and TRBJ1-1): NAGVMQNPRHLVRRRGQEARLRCSPMKGHSHVYWYRQLPEEGLKFMVYLQKENIIDESGMPKERFSAEFPKEGPSILRIQQVVRGDSAAYFCASSPVERTEAFFGQGTRLTVV.

The chain recombines TRBV20-1 with TRBJ1-1; no firm D call. This CDR3 region has 17 residues. CDR1 and CDR2 (germline): DFQATT, SNEGSKA (reference sequence). The V and J ends lost 7 bases and 4 bases respectively, with 28 bases between them. This chain's CDR3 is CSGVLAGIPAKGTEAFF. Here the CDR3 DNA reads TGCAGTGGGGTCTTGGCGGGGATCCCAGCTAAGGGCACTGAAGCTTTCTTT.

The chain joins TRBV2 to TRBJ2-7; D gene uncertain. V was cut by 2 bases and J by 0 bases, with 8 bases left in between. The CDR3 runs to 14 residues. CDR1 and CDR2 from the germline V gene are SNHLY and FYNNEI. The CDR3 is CASSERASSYEQYF. CDR3 in DNA: TGTGCCAGCAGTGAAAGGGCCAGCTCCTACGAGCAGTACTTC. Full variable domain (outside the CDR3, taken from reference TRBV2 and TRBJ2-7): EPEVTQTPSHQVTQMGQEVILRCVPISNHLYFYWYRQILGQKVEFLVSFYNNEISEKSEIFDDQFSVERPDGSNFTLKIRSTKLEDSAMYFCASSERASSYEQYFGPGTRLTVT.

The chain combines TRBV7-2 with TRBJ2-2, with 10 nucleotides matching TRBD2. V was pared by 1 base and J by 6 bases, with 5 bases of the junction left unmatched. The CDR3 runs 16 residues. Germline loops: CDR1 SGHTA, CDR2 FQGNSA. The CDR3 nucleotides read TGTGCCAGCAGCTTAGGAGCGGGAGGGTCCGCCGGGGAGCTGTTTTTT. It is translated as CASSLGAGGSAGELFF.

V gene TRBV6-1 combines with J gene TRBJ2-7, with D tentatively TRBD1 (6 bases). Trimming removed 7 bases from V and 6 bases from J, with 25 bases in between. CDR1 is MNHNS, CDR2 SASEGT, per germline. The CDR3 is 16 amino acids. The CDR3 sequence is CASTRTADSPFREQYF. As DNA, the CDR3 is TGTGCCAGCACCAGGACAGCTGATTCTCCTTTCCGCGAGCAGTACTTC.

The rearrangement uses TRBV20-1 and TRBJ2-2; 16 bases fit TRBD2. Germline V CDR1 and CDR2: DFQATT, SNEGSKA (reference sequence). The CDR3 loop spans 17 amino acids. The trim removed 6 bases at V and 0 bases at J, leaving 4 bases unmatched. The CDR3 sequence: CSAAGLAGGANTGELFF. CDR3 in DNA: TGCAGTGCCGCGGGACTAGCGGGGGGGGCGAACACCGGGGAGCTGTTTTTT.

This chain connects TRBV14 to TRBJ2-5; D is ambiguous. The germline CDR1 and CDR2 sequences are SGHDN and FVKESK. The germline V and J ends were trimmed by 1 base and 3 bases, with 15 bases remaining between them. This CDR3 region has 16 residues. DNA of the CDR3: TGTGCCAGCAGCCAAGGGGTTTACAGAAAGGAAGAGACCCAGTACTTC. It encodes CASSQGVYRKEETQYF.

The chain recombines TRBV20-1 with TRBJ1-1, with D maybe TRBD1 (5 bases). CDR3 length: 14 amino acids. Germline lookup yields CDR1 DFQATT and CDR2 SNEGSKA (reference sequence). With 5 bases removed from V and 1 base from J, the gap between germline ends came to 14 bases. CDR3 nucleotide sequence: TGCAGTGCTTCCGACTTGACAGAGAACACTGAAGCTTTCTTT. It translates to CSASDLTENTEAFF.

The chain employs TRBV6-2 or TRBV6-3 and TRBJ1-1; no clear D gene. The germline gives CDR1 MNHEY, CDR2 SVGEGT. This CDR3 has 13 residues. The germline V and J ends were trimmed by 7 bases and 1 base, with 10 bases remaining between them. The CDR3 sequence is CASTKTGNTEAFF. In nucleotides, the CDR3 is TGTGCCAGCACCAAGACGGGGAACACTGAAGCTTTCTTT.

In this sample, this clonotype turned up once. The chain recombines TRBV20-1 with TRBJ1-4; D gene ambiguous. The germline V gene has CDR1 DFQATT and CDR2 SNEGSKA (reference sequence). This CDR3 contains 13 residues. V was shortened by 6 bases and J by 5 bases, with 13 bases between the two germline ends. DNA for the CDR3: TGCAGTGCCCATAGGGTGTCAAATGAAAAACTGTTTTTT. This codes for CSAHRVSNEKLFF.

This chain connects TRBV3-1 to TRBJ2-5; 7 bases agree with TRBD1. V shed 2 bases and J 4 bases; nucleotides not matched to a gene: 10. In germline, CDR1 is LGHDT, CDR2 YNNKEL (reference sequence). The CDR3 loop spans 16 amino acids. The CDR3 reads CASSQTGTVKGETQYF. The CDR3 DNA is TGTGCCAGCAGCCAAACCGGGACAGTTAAGGGAGAGACCCAGTACTTC.

V is TRBV29-1 and J is TRBJ2-5; perhaps TRBD1 as D (6 bases). This CDR3 region has 13 residues. CDR1 SQVTM and CDR2 ANQGSEA come from the germline V gene. Trimming cost V 8 bases and J 2 bases, with 15 bases left between them. The CDR3 sequence is CSSAQGRQETQYF. CDR3 bases: TGCAGCTCCGCTCAGGGGAGACAAGAGACCCAGTACTTC.

The V and J genes are TRBV7-2 and TRBJ1-1; D perhaps matches TRBD1 (5 bases). The V end lost 5 bases, the J end lost 1 base, and 17 bases lay between the germline ends. Germline assignment: CDR1 SGHTA and CDR2 FQGNSA. The CDR3 has 16 amino acids. CDR3 sequence: CASSLGGGTPNTEAFF. The CDR3 DNA reads TGTGCCAGCAGCCTGGGGGGGGGAACCCCGAACACTGAAGCTTTCTTT.

The CDR3 coding sequence is TGTGCCAGCCGACAGCGGGGGGGCGGGGCCAATGAGCAGTTCTTC. Its protein is CASRQRGGGANEQFF. The rearrangement links TRBV7-2 to TRBJ2-1; 10 bases are shared with TRBD2. V shed 8 bases, J shed 6 bases, and the junction held 10 bases outside the gene matches. This CDR3 is 15 amino acids long. Germline V lookup: CDR1 SGHTA, CDR2 FQGNSA. The complete variable domain, with remaining parts taken from reference TRBV7-2 and TRBJ2-1, reads GAGVSQSPSNKVTEKGKDVELRCDPISGHTALYWYRQSLGQGLEFLIYFQGNSAPDKSGLPSDRFSAERTGGSVSTLTIQRTQQEDSAVYLCASRQRGGGANEQFFGPGTRLTVL.

The J gene is TRBJ2-7, the V gene TRBV11-1; D possibly corresponds to TRBD1 (5 bases). This CDR3 is built from 13 residues. Germline CDR1 and CDR2: SGHAT and FQDESV (reference sequence). Trimming took 5 bases from V and 6 from J, leaving 14 bases between them. CDR3: CASSPRQPREQYF. The CDR3 coding sequence is TGTGCCAGCAGCCCGCGACAGCCCCGCGAGCAGTACTTC.

V is TRBV2 and J is TRBJ1-1, with no clear D. The CDR3 loop spans 12 amino acids. CDR1 is SNHLY and CDR2 is FYNNEI in the germline V gene. Trimming took 7 bases from V and 3 from J, leaving 9 bases between them. CDR3 loop: CASKGDDTEAFF. In nucleotides, the CDR3 is TGTGCCAGCAAGGGAGACGACACTGAAGCTTTCTTT.

The CDR3 bases are TGCAGCGTTGTCAAGCGGGAGGGTGGCGAGCAGTACTTC. This gives the protein CSVVKREGGEQYF. The J gene is TRBJ2-7, the V gene TRBV29-1, with 10 bases matching TRBD2. Germline trimming cut 4 bases from V and 6 bases from J; bases unmatched to any gene: 6. The V gene's germline CDR1 is SQVTM and CDR2 ANQGSEA. The CDR3 loop spans 13 amino acids.

The genes are TRBV19 and TRBJ2-5; 15 bases line up with TRBD2. The junction had 5 bases not matched to a gene; V was cut back by 4 bases and J by 5 bases. The germline gives CDR1 LNHDA, CDR2 SQIVND (reference sequence). The CDR3 is 16 residues long. The CDR3 protein is CASSTGLAGGPETQYF. DNA for the CDR3: TGTGCCAGTAGTACCGGACTAGCGGGAGGGCCGGAGACCCAGTACTTC.

The gene calls are TRBV27 and TRBJ1-2; perhaps TRBD1 as D (5 bases). The CDR3 covers 14 residues. V lost 9 bases, J lost 6 bases, and 20 bases lay in between. Germline CDR1 is MNHEY and CDR2 is SMNVEV (reference sequence). The CDR3 DNA reads as TGTGCCAGTGCGCCGGGACTGGCCTATGATGGCTACACCTTC. Protein: CASAPGLAYDGYTF.

The genes are TRBV7-2 and TRBJ1-3, with D perhaps TRBD1 (6 bases). This CDR3 comprises 14 residues. Germline CDR1 is SGHTA and CDR2 is FQGNSA. Trimming took 5 bases from V and 3 from J, leaving 11 bases between them. The DNA for the CDR3 is TGTGCCAGCAGCCCCCGAGGGGGTGGAAACACCATATATTTT. Translating it yields CASSPRGGGNTIYF.

This sequence joins TRBV4-2 and TRBJ2-1; TRBD1 agrees at 8 bases. J gave up 8 bases and V 5 bases, and 5 bases lay outside the gene matches. Per the germline V gene, CDR1 is LGHNA and CDR2 is YNFKEQ. The CDR3 totals 13 residues. CDR3 sequence (DNA): TGTGCCAGCAGCACGGACAGGGTCTATGAGCAGTTCTTC. It codes for CASSTDRVYEQFF.

The chain joins TRBV20-1 to TRBJ1-1; no firm D call. V dropped 2 bases and J dropped 4 bases, with 20 bases sitting between them. The germline CDR1 and CDR2 sequences are DFQATT and SNEGSKA (reference sequence). The CDR3 totals 16 residues. The CDR3 sequence is CSARSFEGGLGTEAFF. CDR3 nucleotide sequence: TGCAGTGCTAGAAGTTTTGAAGGCGGGTTGGGCACTGAAGCTTTCTTT.

V gene TRBV24-1 combines with J gene TRBJ2-6; D is unresolved. The germline V and J ends were trimmed by 2 bases and 0 bases, with 4 bases remaining between them. Germline values: CDR1 KGHDR, CDR2 SFDVKD. The CDR3 covers 15 residues. CDR3 amino acids: CATSDSTSGANVLTF. DNA for the CDR3: TGTGCCACCAGTGATTCAACCTCTGGGGCCAACGTCCTGACTTTC.